The T cell receptor beta chain described here comes from a study of shared clonotypes between healthy human individuals. Findings and limits, study-wide: Among donors, the sharing of clonotypes was expected to be influenced by sequencing depth.

Naive CD8 cells, CD45RO-negative and positively selected for CCR7, excluded terminally differentiated effector memory CD45RA+ cells. Comment on this clone: The antigen remains undetermined.

The ends were cut back, 7 bases at V and 3 bases at J, with 13 bases in the middle. CDR3 size: 13 residues. From germline, CDR1 is SNHLY and CDR2 FYNNEI. Assay runs were performed at deep level. Some clones are missing from TCRdb's copy, which holds only in-frame ones; the method was immunoSEQ multiplex PCR. The sample lists roughly 890,000 clones; nearly 95% were seen once. Sequencing was done on a sample of naive CD8+ T cells sorted from blood. This chain links TRBV2 with TRBJ2-7; D call uncertain. This receptor was obtained from a man aged 25-40 years in good health. The CDR3 protein is CASTDEVFYEQYF. CDR3 nucleotide sequence: TGTGCCAGCACCGATGAGGTTTTCTACGAGCAGTACTTC.